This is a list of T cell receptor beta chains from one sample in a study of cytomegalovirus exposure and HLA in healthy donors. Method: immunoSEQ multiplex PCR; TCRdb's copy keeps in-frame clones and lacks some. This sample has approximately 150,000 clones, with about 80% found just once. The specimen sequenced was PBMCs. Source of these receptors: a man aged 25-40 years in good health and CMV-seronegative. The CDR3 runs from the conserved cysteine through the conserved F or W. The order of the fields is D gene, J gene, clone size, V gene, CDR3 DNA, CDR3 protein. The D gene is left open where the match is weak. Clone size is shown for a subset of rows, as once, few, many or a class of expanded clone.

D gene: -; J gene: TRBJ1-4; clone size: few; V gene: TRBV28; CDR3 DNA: TGTGCCAGCAGTTTAGGGGGGTGGGGGCGGGGGTTAGAAAAACTGTTTTTT; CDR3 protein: CASSLGGWGRGLEKLFF
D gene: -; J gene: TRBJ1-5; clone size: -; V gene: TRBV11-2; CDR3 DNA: TGTGCCAGCAGCCGCTCACTAGATCAGCCCCAGCATTTT; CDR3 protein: CASSRSLDQPQHF
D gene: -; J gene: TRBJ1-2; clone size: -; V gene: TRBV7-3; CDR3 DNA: TGTGCCAGCAGCGCGGGACGTGGAAACTATGGCTACACCTTC; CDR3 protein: CASSAGRGNYGYTF
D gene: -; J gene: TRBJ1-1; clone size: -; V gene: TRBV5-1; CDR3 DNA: TGCGCCAGCAGCTTGGACGCGACAGTGACGGTTGAAGCTTTCTTT; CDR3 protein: CASSLDATVTVEAFF
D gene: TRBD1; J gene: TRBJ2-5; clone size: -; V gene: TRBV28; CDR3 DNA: TGTGCCAGCAGTTTATCGGGACAGGGTCACCAAGAGACCCAGTACTTC; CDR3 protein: CASSLSGQGHQETQYF
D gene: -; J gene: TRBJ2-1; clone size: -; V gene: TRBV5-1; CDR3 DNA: TGCGCCAGCAGCCGGGACAAGGACAATGAGCAGTTCTTC; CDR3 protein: CASSRDKDNEQFF
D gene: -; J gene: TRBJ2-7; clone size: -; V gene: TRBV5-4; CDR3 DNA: TGTGCCAGCAGCTTGATCGGAGGGCCCCACGAGCAGTACTTC; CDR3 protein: CASSLIGGPHEQYF
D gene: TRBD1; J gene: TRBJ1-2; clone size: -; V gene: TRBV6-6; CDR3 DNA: TGTGCCAGCAGATTGGGACAGCATACTAACTATGGCTACACCTTC; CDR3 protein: CASRLGQHTNYGYTF
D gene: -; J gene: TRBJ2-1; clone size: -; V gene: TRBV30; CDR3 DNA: TGTGCCTGGAGTGTAGGGGTCGATGAGCAGTTCTTC; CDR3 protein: CAWSVGVDEQFF
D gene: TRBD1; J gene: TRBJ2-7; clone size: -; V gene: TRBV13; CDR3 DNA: TGTGCCAGCAGCTTTCAACAGGGGGTCTACGAGCAGTACTTC; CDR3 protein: CASSFQQGVYEQYF
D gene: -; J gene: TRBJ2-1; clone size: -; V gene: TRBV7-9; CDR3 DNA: TGTGCCAGCAGCTTACAATACAATGAGCAGTTCTTC; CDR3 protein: CASSLQYNEQFF
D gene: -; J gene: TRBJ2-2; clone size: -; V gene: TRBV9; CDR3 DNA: TGTGCCAGCAGCCCAGTTATGTACACCGGGGAGCTGTTTTTT; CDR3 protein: CASSPVMYTGELFF
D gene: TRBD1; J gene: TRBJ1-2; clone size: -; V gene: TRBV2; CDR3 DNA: TGTGCCAGCAGTGATACCGGGACAGCAAACTATGGCTACACCTTC; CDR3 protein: CASSDTGTANYGYTF
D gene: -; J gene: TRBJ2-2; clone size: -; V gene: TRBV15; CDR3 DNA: TGTGCCACCAGCAGAGATTCGGGACACACGAACACCGGGGAGCTGTTTTTT; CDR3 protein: CATSRDSGHTNTGELFF
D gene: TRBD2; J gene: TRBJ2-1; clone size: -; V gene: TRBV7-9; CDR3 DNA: TGTGCCAGCAGCTTACAGCGGGAGGTCAATGAGCAGTTCTTC; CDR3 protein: CASSLQREVNEQFF
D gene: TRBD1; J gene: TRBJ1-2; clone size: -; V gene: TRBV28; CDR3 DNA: TGTGCCAGCAGTTCCCCCCGACAGGGGAATTATGGCTACACCTTC; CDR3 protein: CASSSPRQGNYGYTF
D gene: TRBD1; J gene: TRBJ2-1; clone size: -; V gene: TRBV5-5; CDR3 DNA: TGTGCCAGCAGCCCGATATGGGCGACAGGGCCCGCTTCCTCCTACAATGAGCAGTTCTTC; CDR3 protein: CASSPIWATGPASSYNEQFF
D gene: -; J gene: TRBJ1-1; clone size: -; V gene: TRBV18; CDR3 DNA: TGTGCCAGCTCACCTAATGGACAGCCCGGATGGACTGAAGCTTTCTTT; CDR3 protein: CASSPNGQPGWTEAFF
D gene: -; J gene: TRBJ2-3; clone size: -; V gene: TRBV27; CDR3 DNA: TGTGCCAGCAGCCGGATAGCGACAGGAAGACAAACAGATACGCAGTATTTT; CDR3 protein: CASSRIATGRQTDTQYF
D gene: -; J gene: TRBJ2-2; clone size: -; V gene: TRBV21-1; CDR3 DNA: TGTGCCAGCAGCACTCTCCAGCGGGAGGCTCCCGGGGAGCTGTTTTTT; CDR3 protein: CASSTLQREAPGELFF
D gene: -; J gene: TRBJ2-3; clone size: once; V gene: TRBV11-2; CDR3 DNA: TGTGCCAGCAGCTTCCTACCCGCGGGGCAGGCTAGCACAGATACGCAGTATTTT; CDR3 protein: CASSFLPAGQASTDTQYF
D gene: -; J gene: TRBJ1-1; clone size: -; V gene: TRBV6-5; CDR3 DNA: TGTGCCAGCAGTTACCTTGCGCGTCCTGAAGCTTTCTTT; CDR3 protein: CASSYLARPEAFF
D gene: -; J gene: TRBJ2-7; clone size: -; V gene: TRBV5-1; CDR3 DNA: TGCGCCAGCAGCTTTGCAGGGGACTACGAGCAGTACTTC; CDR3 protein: CASSFAGDYEQYF
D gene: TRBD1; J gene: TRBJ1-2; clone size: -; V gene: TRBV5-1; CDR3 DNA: TGCGCCAGCAGCACGGGACAGTTTAACTATGGCTACACCTTC; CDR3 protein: CASSTGQFNYGYTF
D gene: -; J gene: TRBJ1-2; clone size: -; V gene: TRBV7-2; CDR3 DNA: TGTGCCAGCAGCTTAGGAATAGGGGAGGACTATGGCTACACCTTC; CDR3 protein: CASSLGIGEDYGYTF
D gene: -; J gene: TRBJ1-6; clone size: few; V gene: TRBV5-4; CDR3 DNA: TGTGCCAGCAGCTTAGGTGGGGCGGCTTCACCCCTCCACTTT; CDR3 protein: CASSLGGAASPLHF
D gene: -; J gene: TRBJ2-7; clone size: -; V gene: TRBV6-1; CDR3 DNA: TGTGCCAGCAGTGACTGCGAGCAGTACTTC; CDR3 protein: CASSDCEQYF
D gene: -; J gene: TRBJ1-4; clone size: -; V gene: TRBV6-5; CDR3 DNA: TGTGCCAGCAGGCCCAGTTCAACTAATGAAAAACTGTTTTTT; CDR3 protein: CASRPSSTNEKLFF
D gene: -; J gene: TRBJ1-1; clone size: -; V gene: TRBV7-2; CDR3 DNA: TGTGCCAGCAGCCCAGGGTTCACCGAAGCTTTCTTT; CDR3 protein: CASSPGFTEAFF
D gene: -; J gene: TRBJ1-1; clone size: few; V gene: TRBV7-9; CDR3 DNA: TGTGCCAGCAGCTTCTTAGGGAGTCGGGATGAAGCTTTCTTT; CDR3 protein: CASSFLGSRDEAFF
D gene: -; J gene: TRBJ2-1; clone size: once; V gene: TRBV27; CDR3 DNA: TGTGCCAGCAGTTTAGGACTTACCTCCTACAATGAGCAGTTCTTC; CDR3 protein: CASSLGLTSYNEQFF
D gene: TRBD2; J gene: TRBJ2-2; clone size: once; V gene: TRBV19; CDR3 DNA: TGTGCCAGTACTAGACTAGCGGAGAACACCGGGGAGCTGTTTTTT; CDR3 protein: CASTRLAENTGELFF
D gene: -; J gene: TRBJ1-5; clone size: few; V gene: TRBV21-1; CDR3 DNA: TGTGCCAGCAGCAGGCGGCCTCAGCCCCAGCATTTT; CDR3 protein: CASSRRPQPQHF